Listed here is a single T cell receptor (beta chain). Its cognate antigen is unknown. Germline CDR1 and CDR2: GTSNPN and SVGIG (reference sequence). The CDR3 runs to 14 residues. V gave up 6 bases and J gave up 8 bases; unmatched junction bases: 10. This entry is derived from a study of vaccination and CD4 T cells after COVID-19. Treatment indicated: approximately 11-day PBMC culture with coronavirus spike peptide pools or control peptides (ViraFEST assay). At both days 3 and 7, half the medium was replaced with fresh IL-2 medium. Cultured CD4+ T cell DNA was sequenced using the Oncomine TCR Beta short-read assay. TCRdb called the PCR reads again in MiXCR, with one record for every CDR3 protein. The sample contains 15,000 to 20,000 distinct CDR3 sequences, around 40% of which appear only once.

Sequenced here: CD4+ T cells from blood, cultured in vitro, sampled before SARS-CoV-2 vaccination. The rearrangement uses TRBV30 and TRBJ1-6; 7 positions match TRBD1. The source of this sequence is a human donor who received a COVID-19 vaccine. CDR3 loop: CACSRGSRDSPLHF. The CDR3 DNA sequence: TGTGCCTGTTCCAGGGGGTCCAGGGATTCACCCCTCCACTTT.